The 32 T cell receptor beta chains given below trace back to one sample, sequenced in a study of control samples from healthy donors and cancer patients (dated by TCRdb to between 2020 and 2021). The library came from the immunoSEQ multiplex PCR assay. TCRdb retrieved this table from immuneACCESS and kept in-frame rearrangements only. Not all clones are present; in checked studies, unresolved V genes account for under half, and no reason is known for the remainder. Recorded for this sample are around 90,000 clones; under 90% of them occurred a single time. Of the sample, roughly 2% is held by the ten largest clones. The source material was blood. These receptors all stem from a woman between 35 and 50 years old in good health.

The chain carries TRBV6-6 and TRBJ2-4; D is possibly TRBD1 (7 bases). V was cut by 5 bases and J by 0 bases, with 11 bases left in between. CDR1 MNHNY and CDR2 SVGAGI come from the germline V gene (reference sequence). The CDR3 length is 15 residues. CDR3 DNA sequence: TGTGCCAGCAGTAGACAGGGACTAGCCAAAAACATTCAGTACTTC. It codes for CASSRQGLAKNIQYF.

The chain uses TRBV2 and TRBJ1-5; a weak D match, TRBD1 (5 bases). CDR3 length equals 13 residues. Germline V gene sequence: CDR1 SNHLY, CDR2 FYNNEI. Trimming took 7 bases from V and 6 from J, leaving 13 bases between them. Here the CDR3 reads CASTAGLGQPQHF. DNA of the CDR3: TGTGCCAGCACTGCAGGGCTGGGTCAGCCCCAGCATTTT.

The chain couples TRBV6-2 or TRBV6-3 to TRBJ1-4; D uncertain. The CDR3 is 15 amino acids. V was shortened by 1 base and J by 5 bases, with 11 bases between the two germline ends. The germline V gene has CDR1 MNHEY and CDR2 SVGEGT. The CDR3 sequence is CASSYYAVTNEKLFF. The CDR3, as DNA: TGTGCCAGCAGTTACTACGCAGTGACAAATGAAAAACTGTTTTTT.

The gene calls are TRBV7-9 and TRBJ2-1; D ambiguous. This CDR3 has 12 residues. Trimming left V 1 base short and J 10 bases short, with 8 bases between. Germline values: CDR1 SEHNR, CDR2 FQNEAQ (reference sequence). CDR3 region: CASSLEFGEQFF. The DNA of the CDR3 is TGTGCCAGCAGCTTAGAATTCGGGGAGCAGTTCTTC.

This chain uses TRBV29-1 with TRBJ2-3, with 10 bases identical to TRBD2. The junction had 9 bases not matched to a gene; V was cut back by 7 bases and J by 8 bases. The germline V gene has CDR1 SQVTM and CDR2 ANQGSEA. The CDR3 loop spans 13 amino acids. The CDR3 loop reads CSGRGLATITQYF. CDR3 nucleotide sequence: TGCAGCGGGCGGGGACTAGCGACAATTACGCAGTATTTT.

The CDR3 region has the DNA TGTGCCACCAGTGATTCCGACGGGTCCTACGAGCAGTACTTC. As protein: CATSDSDGSYEQYF. This chain links TRBV24-1 with TRBJ2-7, with D unclear. Trimming removed 2 bases from V and 1 base from J, with 8 bases in between. This CDR3 is 14 amino acids long. Per germline, CDR1 KGHDR and CDR2 SFDVKD.

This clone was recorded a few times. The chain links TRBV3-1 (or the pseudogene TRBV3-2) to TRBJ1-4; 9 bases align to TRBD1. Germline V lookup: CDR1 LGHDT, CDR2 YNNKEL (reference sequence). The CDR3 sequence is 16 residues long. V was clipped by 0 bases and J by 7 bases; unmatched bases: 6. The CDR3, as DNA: TGTGCCAGCAGCCAAGAAGGGACAGGGTTAAGTGAAAAACTGTTTTTT. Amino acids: CASSQEGTGLSEKLFF.

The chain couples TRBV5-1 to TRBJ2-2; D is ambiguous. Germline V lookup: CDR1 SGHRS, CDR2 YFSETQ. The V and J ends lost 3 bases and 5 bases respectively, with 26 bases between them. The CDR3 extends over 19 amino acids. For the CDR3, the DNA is TGCGCCAGCAGCTCCATCCTTGACTTATTGGGCGGTCGGACCGGGGAGCTGTTTTTT. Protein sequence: CASSSILDLLGGRTGELFF.

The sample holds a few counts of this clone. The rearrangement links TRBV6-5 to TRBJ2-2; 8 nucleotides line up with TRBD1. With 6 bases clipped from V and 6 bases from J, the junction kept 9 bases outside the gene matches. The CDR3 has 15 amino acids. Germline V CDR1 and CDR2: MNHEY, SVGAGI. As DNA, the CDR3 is TGTGCCAGCAGCCCCAGGGGGCCCAACCCCGGGGAGCTGTTTTTT. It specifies CASSPRGPNPGELFF.

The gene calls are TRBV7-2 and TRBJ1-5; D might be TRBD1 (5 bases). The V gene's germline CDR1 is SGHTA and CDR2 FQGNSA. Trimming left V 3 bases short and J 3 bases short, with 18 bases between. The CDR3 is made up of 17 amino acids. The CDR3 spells CASSLHPGQGDNQPQHF. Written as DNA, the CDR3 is TGTGCCAGCAGCTTGCACCCAGGGCAGGGCGACAATCAGCCCCAGCATTTT.

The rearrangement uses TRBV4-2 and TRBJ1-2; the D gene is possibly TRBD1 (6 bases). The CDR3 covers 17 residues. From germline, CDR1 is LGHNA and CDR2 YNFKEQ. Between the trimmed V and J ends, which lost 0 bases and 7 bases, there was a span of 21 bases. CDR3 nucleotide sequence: TGTGCCAGCAGCCAAGATCGTGGGACACAGGGAGGATCTGGCTACACCTTC. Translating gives CASSQDRGTQGGSGYTF.

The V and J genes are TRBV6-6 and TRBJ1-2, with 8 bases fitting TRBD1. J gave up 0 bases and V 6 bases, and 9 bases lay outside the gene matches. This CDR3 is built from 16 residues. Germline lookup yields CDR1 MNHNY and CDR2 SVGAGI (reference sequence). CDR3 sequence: CASRPMDRDSNYGYTF. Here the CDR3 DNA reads TGTGCCAGCAGACCGATGGACAGGGACTCTAACTATGGCTACACCTTC.

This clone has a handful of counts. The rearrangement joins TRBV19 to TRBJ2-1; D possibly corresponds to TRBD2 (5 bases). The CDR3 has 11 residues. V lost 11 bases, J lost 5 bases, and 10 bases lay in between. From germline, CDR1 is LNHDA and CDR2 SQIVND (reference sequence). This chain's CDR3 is CAGKRHNEQFF. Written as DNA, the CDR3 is TGTGCCGGGAAGCGGCACAATGAGCAGTTCTTC.

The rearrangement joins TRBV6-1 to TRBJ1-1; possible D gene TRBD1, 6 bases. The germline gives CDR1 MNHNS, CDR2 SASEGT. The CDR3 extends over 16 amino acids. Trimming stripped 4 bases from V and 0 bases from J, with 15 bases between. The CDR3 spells CASSGRDNRVNTEAFF. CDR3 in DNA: TGTGCCAGCAGTGGCCGGGACAACAGGGTGAACACTGAAGCTTTCTTT.

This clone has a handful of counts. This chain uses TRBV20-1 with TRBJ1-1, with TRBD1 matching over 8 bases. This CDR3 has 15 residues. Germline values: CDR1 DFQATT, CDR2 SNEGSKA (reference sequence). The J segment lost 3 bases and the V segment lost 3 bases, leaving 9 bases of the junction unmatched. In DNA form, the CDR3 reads TGCAGTGCTAGTGGCGGAAACAGGGGGGACACTGAAGCTTTCTTT. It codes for CSASGGNRGDTEAFF.

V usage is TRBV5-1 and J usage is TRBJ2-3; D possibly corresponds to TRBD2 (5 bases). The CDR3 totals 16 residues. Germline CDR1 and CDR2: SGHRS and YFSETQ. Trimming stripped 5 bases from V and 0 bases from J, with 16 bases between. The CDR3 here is CASRPDLRGSTDTQYF. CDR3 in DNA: TGCGCCAGCAGACCGGACCTTCGCGGGAGCACAGATACGCAGTATTTT.

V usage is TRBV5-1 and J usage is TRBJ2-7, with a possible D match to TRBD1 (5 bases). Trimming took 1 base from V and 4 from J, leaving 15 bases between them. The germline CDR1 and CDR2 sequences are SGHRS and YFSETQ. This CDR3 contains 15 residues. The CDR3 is CASSLSGQGFYEQYF. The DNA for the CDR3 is TGCGCCAGCAGCTTGAGTGGGCAGGGTTTTTACGAGCAGTACTTC.

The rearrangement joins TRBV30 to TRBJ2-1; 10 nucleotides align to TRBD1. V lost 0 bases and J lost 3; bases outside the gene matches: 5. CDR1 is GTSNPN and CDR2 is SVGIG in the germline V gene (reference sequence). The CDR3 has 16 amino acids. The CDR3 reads CAWSVPGDRGYNEQFF. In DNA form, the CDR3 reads TGTGCCTGGAGTGTACCTGGGGACAGGGGCTACAATGAGCAGTTCTTC.

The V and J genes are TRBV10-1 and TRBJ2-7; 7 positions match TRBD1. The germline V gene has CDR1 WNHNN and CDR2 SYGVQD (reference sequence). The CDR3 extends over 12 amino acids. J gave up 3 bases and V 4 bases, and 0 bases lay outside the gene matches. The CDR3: CASSGDSYEQYF. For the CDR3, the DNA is TGCGCCAGCAGTGGGGACAGCTACGAGCAGTACTTC.

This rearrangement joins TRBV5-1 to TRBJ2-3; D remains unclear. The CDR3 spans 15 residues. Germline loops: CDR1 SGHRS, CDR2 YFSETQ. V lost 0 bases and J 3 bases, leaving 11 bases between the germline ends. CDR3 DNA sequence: TGCGCCAGCAGCTTGGGGGTAGGGAAGACAGATACGCAGTATTTT. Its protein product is CASSLGVGKTDTQYF.

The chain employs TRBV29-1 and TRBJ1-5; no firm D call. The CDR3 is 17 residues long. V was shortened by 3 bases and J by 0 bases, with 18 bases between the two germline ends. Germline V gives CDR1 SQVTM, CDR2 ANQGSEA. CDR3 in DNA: TGCAGCGTTGACTCCTTAGTCGGGGTCGCTAGCAATCAGCCCCAGCATTTT. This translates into CSVDSLVGVASNQPQHF. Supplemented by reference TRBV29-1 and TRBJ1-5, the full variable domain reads SAVISQKPSRDICQRGTSLTIQCQVDSQVTMMFWYRQQPGQSLTLIATANQGSEATYESGFVIDKFPISRPNLTFSTLTVSNMSPEDSSIYLCSVDSLVGVASNQPQHFGDGTRLSIL.

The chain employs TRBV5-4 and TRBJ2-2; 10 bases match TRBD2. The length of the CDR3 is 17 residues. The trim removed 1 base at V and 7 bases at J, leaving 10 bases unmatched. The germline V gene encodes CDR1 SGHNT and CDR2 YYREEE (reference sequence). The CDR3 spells CASSLRSGRVQHGELFF. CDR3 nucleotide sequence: TGTGCCAGCAGCTTGAGGAGCGGGAGGGTCCAACACGGGGAGCTGTTTTTT.

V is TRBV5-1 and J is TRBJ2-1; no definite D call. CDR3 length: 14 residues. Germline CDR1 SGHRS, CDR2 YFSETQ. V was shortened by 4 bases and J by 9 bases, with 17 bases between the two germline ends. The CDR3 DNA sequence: TGCGCCAGCAGCCCGGCCTGGGTAGCTGGTGAGCAGTTCTTC. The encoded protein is CASSPAWVAGEQFF. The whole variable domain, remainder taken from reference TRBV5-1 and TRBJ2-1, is KAGVTQTPRYLIKTRGQQVTLSCSPISGHRSVSWYQQTPGQGLQFLFEYFSETQRNKGNFPGRFSGRQFSNSRSEMNVSTLELGDSALYLCASSPAWVAGEQFFGPGTRLTVL.

The CDR3 spells CASSPTPAGGPYNEQFF. CDR3 sequence (DNA): TGTGCCAGCAGCCCGACCCCGGCGGGGGGGCCCTACAATGAGCAGTTCTTC. The J gene is TRBJ2-1, the V gene TRBV7-6, with TRBD2 matching 9 bases. The germline V gene has CDR1 SGHVS and CDR2 FNYEAQ. CDR3 length: 17 residues. V lost 5 bases, J lost 2 bases, and 10 bases stayed unmatched.

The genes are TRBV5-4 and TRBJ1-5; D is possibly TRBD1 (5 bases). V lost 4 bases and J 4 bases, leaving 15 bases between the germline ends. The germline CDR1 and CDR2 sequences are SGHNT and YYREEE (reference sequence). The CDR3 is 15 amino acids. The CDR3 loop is CASSPGPIGNQPQHF. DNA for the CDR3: TGTGCCAGCAGCCCGGGACCCATAGGGAATCAGCCCCAGCATTTT. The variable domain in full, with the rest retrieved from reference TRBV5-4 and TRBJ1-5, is ETGVTQSPTHLIKTRGQQVTLRCSSQSGHNTVSWYQQALGQGPQFIFQYYREEENGRGNFPPRFSGLQFPNYSSELNVNALELDDSALYLCASSPGPIGNQPQHFGDGTRLSIL.

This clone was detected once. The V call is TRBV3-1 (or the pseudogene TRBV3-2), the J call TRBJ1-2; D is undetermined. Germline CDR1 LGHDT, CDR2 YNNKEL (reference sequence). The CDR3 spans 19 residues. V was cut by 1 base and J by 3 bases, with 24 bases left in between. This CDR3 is CASSQGAQGPERIHYGYTF. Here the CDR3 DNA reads TGTGCCAGCAGCCAAGGCGCCCAAGGGCCGGAGCGTATTCACTATGGCTACACCTTC.

The CDR3 DNA is TGTGCCAGCGCGTCACCCCTTTACGAGCAGTACTTC. This codes for CASASPLYEQYF. The V gene is TRBV6-5, the J gene TRBJ2-7; D unresolved. Per the germline V gene, CDR1 is MNHEY and CDR2 is SVGAGI. The CDR3 spans 12 residues. The germline V and J ends were trimmed by 8 bases and 4 bases, with 12 bases remaining between them.

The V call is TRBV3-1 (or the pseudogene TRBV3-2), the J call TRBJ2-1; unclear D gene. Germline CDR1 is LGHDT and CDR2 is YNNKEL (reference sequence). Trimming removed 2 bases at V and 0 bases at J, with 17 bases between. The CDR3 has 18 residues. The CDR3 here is CASSQIAAQTSSYNEQFF. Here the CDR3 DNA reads TGTGCCAGCAGCCAAATTGCGGCCCAAACTTCCTCCTACAATGAGCAGTTCTTC.

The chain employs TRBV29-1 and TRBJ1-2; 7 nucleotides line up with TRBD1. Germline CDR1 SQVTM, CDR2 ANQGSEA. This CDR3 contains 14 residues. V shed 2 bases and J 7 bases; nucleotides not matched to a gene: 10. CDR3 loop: CSVEIPTGARGYTF. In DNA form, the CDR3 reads TGCAGCGTTGAAATACCCACAGGGGCGCGTGGCTACACCTTC. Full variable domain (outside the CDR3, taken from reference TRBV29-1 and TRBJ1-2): SAVISQKPSRDICQRGTSLTIQCQVDSQVTMMFWYRQQPGQSLTLIATANQGSEATYESGFVIDKFPISRPNLTFSTLTVSNMSPEDSSIYLCSVEIPTGARGYTFGSGTRLTVV.

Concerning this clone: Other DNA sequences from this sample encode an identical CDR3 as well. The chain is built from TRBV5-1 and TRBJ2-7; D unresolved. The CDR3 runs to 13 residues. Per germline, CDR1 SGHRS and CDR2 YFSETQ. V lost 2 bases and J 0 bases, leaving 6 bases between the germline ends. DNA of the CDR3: TGCGCCAGCAGCTTATGGAGCTCCTACGAGCAGTACTTC. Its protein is CASSLWSSYEQYF.

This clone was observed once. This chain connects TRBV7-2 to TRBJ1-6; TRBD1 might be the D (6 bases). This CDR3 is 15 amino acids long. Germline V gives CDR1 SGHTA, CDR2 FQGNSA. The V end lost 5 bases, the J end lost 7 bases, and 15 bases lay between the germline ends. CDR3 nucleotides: TGTGCCAGCAGCACTTACAAGGGGGGAAATTCACCCCTCCACTTT. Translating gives CASSTYKGGNSPLHF. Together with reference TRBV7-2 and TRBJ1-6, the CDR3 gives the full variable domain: GAGVSQSPSNKVTEKGKDVELRCDPISGHTALYWYRQSLGQGLEFLIYFQGNSAPDKSGLPSDRFSAERTGGSVSTLTIQRTQQEDSAVYLCASSTYKGGNSPLHFGNGTRLTVT.

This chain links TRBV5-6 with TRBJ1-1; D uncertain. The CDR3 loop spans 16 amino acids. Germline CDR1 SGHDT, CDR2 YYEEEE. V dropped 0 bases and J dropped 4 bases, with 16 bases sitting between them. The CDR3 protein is CASSLGWAGSTTEAFF. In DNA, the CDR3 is TGTGCCAGCAGCTTGGGGTGGGCCGGGTCGACCACTGAAGCTTTCTTT.